One and the same sample provided the 27 T cell receptor beta chains below, sequenced in a study of Graves' ophthalmopathy and Graves' hyperthyroidism. Amplified material comprised TCR beta CDR3 regions derived from RNA transcripts. HTBI primers served in a first-round RT-PCR, which a second-round multiplex PCR followed. TCRdb independently ran MiXCR on the multiplex PCR reads; one entry per CDR3 protein. The repertoire holds about 220,000 distinct CDR3 sequences, with 20% to 25% as singletons. Sample: peripheral blood. Receptors were obtained from a woman between 50 and 59 years old with Graves' ophthalmopathy.

The V gene is TRBV7-9, the J gene TRBJ2-7; 8 nucleotides match TRBD1. V dropped 5 bases and J dropped 6; count of bases not matched to a gene: 9. Germline V lookup: CDR1 SEHNR, CDR2 FQNEAQ (reference sequence). CDR3 length: 14 amino acids. The chain's CDR3 is CASSPPTGASEQYF. The CDR3 DNA reads as TGTGCCAGCAGCCCTCCGACAGGGGCGTCCGAGCAGTACTTC.

This clonotype was observed many times. The chain recombines TRBV27 with TRBJ1-2; D is unresolved. The CDR3 has 14 amino acids. Germline assignment: CDR1 MNHEY and CDR2 SMNVEV (reference sequence). V was cut by 5 bases and J by 8 bases, with 18 bases left in between. Here the CDR3 reads CASSTHRERGGYTF. Here the CDR3 DNA reads TGTGCCAGCAGTACACACCGGGAGAGAGGGGGCTACACCTTC.

This clonotype appeared many times. The rearrangement uses TRBV5-1 and TRBJ2-7, with 8 bases fitting TRBD1. The ends lost 4 bases at V and 6 bases at J; junction bases unmatched: 12. This CDR3 spans 15 amino acids. Looked up from germline, CDR1 is SGHRS and CDR2 is YFSETQ. In DNA, the CDR3 is TGCGCCAGCAGCCCCTCCGGGACAGGCCGTTCCGAGCAGTACTTC. Translating gives CASSPSGTGRSEQYF.

The rearrangement joins TRBV2 to TRBJ2-7, with D unclear. Germline loops: CDR1 SNHLY, CDR2 FYNNEI. V was cut by 6 bases and J by 5 bases, with 5 bases left in between. The CDR3 has 10 amino acids. This chain's CDR3 is CASRGNEQYF. In DNA form, the CDR3 reads TGTGCCAGCAGGGGAAACGAGCAGTACTTC.

Only a few counts were recorded for this clonotype. The chain employs TRBV4-2 and TRBJ2-2; D remains ambiguous. CDR3 length equals 16 residues. Trimming took off 1 base at V and 4 bases at J, with 13 bases between the two ends. In germline, CDR1 is LGHNA, CDR2 YNFKEQ. The CDR3 sequence is CASSQAYGQGTGELFF. In nucleotides, the CDR3 is TGTGCCAGCAGCCAAGCTTACGGCCAAGGCACCGGGGAGCTGTTTTTT.

This clonotype came up many times. The V gene is TRBV7-8, the J gene TRBJ2-7; 11 nucleotides align to TRBD1. Trimming took 5 bases from V and 1 from J; bases not matched to a gene: 7. The germline CDR1 and CDR2 sequences are SGHVS and FQNEAQ. The CDR3 extends over 16 amino acids. CDR3 protein: CASSLEDRGLSYEQYF. The DNA of the CDR3 is TGTGCCAGCAGCCTTGAGGACAGGGGGCTATCCTACGAGCAGTACTTC.

This clonotype was counted many times. V is TRBV7-2 and J is TRBJ2-5, with D unresolved. Germline V gene lookup returns CDR1 SGHTA and CDR2 FQGNSA. V lost 5 bases and J 7 bases, leaving 14 bases between the germline ends. The CDR3 is 13 amino acids. CDR3 protein: CASSTAAVGTQYF. The CDR3 nucleotides are TGTGCCAGCAGCACCGCGGCGGTTGGGACCCAGTACTTC. Filled out from reference TRBV7-2 and TRBJ2-5, the complete variable domain reads GAGVSQSPSNKVTEKGKDVELRCDPISGHTALYWYRQSLGQGLEFLIYFQGNSAPDKSGLPSDRFSAERTGGSVSTLTIQRTQQEDSAVYLCASSTAAVGTQYFGPGTRLLVL.

This clonotype has only a few counts. The CDR3 DNA reads TGCGCCAGCAGCACCGGGACAGGGGTCCAAGAGACCCAGTACTTC. It translates to CASSTGTGVQETQYF. V usage is TRBV5-1 and J usage is TRBJ2-5; 10 bases fit TRBD1. V gave up 4 bases and J gave up 1 base; unmatched junction bases: 4. This CDR3 has 15 amino acids. Looked up from germline, CDR1 is SGHRS and CDR2 is YFSETQ.

The rearrangement joins TRBV24-1 to TRBJ1-1; D is ambiguous. Per the germline V gene, CDR1 is KGHDR and CDR2 is SFDVKD. V lost 0 bases and J lost 5, with 6 bases in between. The CDR3 contains 13 residues. CDR3 loop: CATSDLVGTEAFF. In DNA form, the CDR3 reads TGTGCCACCAGTGATTTGGTGGGAACTGAAGCTTTCTTT.

This clonotype was picked up many times. The genes are TRBV5-1 and TRBJ1-5; a weak D match, TRBD1 (5 bases). Germline V lookup: CDR1 SGHRS, CDR2 YFSETQ. CDR3 length equals 13 residues. V dropped 0 bases and J dropped 6 bases, with 7 bases sitting between them. The CDR3 DNA sequence: TGCGCCAGCAGCTTGGAGGGACCTCAGCCCCAGCATTTT. Its translation is CASSLEGPQPQHF.

This chain links TRBV11-1 with TRBJ2-5; the match to TRBD2 covers 8 bases. The CDR3 has 16 amino acids. Germline assignment: CDR1 SGHAT and CDR2 FQDESV (reference sequence). V was clipped by 1 base and J by 4 bases; unmatched bases: 8. Here the CDR3 reads CASSLEAGLGRETQYF. The CDR3 nucleotides are TGTGCCAGCAGCTTAGAAGCGGGACTAGGGCGAGAGACCCAGTACTTC.

This clonotype was counted many times. The chain has TRBV11-2 and TRBJ2-5; TRBD2 agrees at 15 bases. J lost 4 bases, V lost 3 bases, and 3 bases had no gene match. Germline CDR1 and CDR2: SGHAT and FQNNGV. There are 16 residues in the CDR3. The CDR3 DNA reads TGTGCCAGCAGCTTGGGACTAGCGGGAGGCGGAGAGACCCAGTACTTC. Translation: CASSLGLAGGGETQYF.

The rearrangement uses TRBV4-1 and TRBJ2-4; D remains ambiguous. The CDR3 has 14 amino acids. Germline CDR1 reads MGHRA; CDR2 reads YSYEKL. V lost 2 bases and J lost 3, with 8 bases in between. This CDR3 reads CASSQPVVKNIQYF. The CDR3 DNA follows: TGCGCCAGCAGCCAACCGGTAGTCAAAAACATTCAGTACTTC.

Many counts were recorded for this clonotype. The V call is TRBV30, the J call TRBJ1-1; TRBD1 agrees at 7 bases. V was pared by 1 base and J by 2 bases, with 4 bases of the junction left unmatched. CDR1 GTSNPN and CDR2 SVGIG come from the germline V gene (reference sequence). The CDR3 length is 14 residues. CDR3 sequence reads: CAWSDWDRNTEAFF. In nucleotides, the CDR3 is TGTGCCTGGAGTGATTGGGACAGAAACACTGAAGCTTTCTTT.

The chain is built from TRBV12-3 or TRBV12-4 and TRBJ2-2; 9 positions match TRBD1. With 4 bases clipped from V and 6 bases from J, the junction kept 6 bases outside the gene matches. The CDR3 runs 15 residues. CDR3 in amino acids: CASSSGQGCAGELFF. The CDR3 coding sequence is TGTGCCAGCAGTTCGGGACAGGGTTGCGCCGGGGAGCTGTTTTTT.

In its sample, this clonotype was seen many times. The chain is built from TRBV5-1 and TRBJ1-3; no clear D gene. This CDR3 region has 15 residues. CDR1 and CDR2 from the germline V gene are SGHRS and YFSETQ. The V gene lost 0 bases and the J gene lost 0 bases, with 7 bases spanning the gap. DNA for the CDR3: TGCGCCAGCAGCTTGGGACCCAACTCTGGAAACACCATATATTTT. Translated: CASSLGPNSGNTIYF.

This clonotype was detected ten times or more. The rearrangement joins TRBV12-3 or TRBV12-4 to TRBJ2-7, with 9 bases aligning to TRBD1. The CDR3 extends over 15 amino acids. J lost 1 base, V lost 7 bases, and 8 bases had no gene match. The CDR3 region is CASTPAGTGSYEQYF. The DNA for the CDR3 is TGTGCCAGCACCCCGGCCGGGACAGGGTCCTACGAGCAGTACTTC.

This clonotype showed up many times. This chain uses TRBV29-1 with TRBJ1-5; no firm D call. This CDR3 region has 12 residues. With 5 bases removed from V and 5 bases from J, the gap between germline ends came to 10 bases. Germline loops: CDR1 SQVTM, CDR2 ANQGSEA. CDR3 sequence (DNA): TGCAGCGTTAGGTCCGGAGATCAGCCCCAGCATTTT. Protein product: CSVRSGDQPQHF.

This clonotype was found many times. This rearrangement joins TRBV5-1 to TRBJ2-7; D uncertain. CDR3 length: 11 amino acids. V was cut by 2 bases and J by 7 bases, with 7 bases left in between. The germline gives CDR1 SGHRS, CDR2 YFSETQ. For the CDR3, the DNA is TGCGCCAGCAGCTTTAAGACAGAGCAGTACTTC. It specifies CASSFKTEQYF.

This clonotype was seen repeatedly, ten times or more. The rearrangement joins TRBV6-2 or TRBV6-3 to TRBJ2-7; tentatively, D is TRBD1 (6 bases). The CDR3 covers 15 residues. V lost 3 bases and J 2 bases, leaving 14 bases between the germline ends. Germline loops: CDR1 MNHEY, CDR2 SVGEGT. CDR3 loop: CASSYGGRAPYEQYF. The CDR3 DNA sequence: TGTGCCAGCAGTTATGGGGGCAGGGCCCCCTACGAGCAGTACTTC.

About this clonotype itself: This may arise from a read error, as a much more abundant clone is one base away. This sequence joins TRBV5-1 and TRBJ2-3; TRBD1 matches 9 bases. The V gene's germline CDR1 is SGHRS and CDR2 YFSETQ. CDR3 length equals 16 residues. The CDR3 sequence is CASSLPRTGDKDTRYF. The CDR3 nucleotides read TGCGCCAGCAGCTTGCCTCGGACAGGGGATAAAGATACGCGGTATTTT.

This clonotype has a handful of counts. The J gene is TRBJ1-3, the V gene TRBV9, with D hard to call. The V gene lost 3 bases and the J gene lost 4 bases, with 8 bases spanning the gap. Germline V gene data show CDR1 as SGDLS and CDR2 as YYNGEE. This CDR3 has 13 residues. The CDR3 DNA sequence: TGTGCCAGCAGCGCGACCGAGGGAAACACCATATATTTT. This codes for CASSATEGNTIYF.

This clonotype was seen repeatedly, ten times or more. The chain joins TRBV28 to TRBJ1-5, with D possibly being TRBD1 (5 bases). The germline V and J ends were trimmed by 7 bases and 11 bases, with 18 bases remaining between them. CDR1 and CDR2 from the germline V gene are MDHEN and SYDVKM. The CDR3 totals 13 residues. CDR3 nucleotides: TGTGCCAGCACAAACACCAGGGTGCAGTCCCAGCATTTT. Translated, it gives CASTNTRVQSQHF.

Sample share makes this clonotype medium-sized. The genes are TRBV27 and TRBJ1-1; tentatively, D is TRBD1 (6 bases). CDR1 and CDR2 from the germline V gene are MNHEY and SMNVEV (reference sequence). The ends were cut back, 6 bases at V and 1 base at J, with 18 bases in the middle. The CDR3 is 16 residues long. The CDR3 reads CASSQERRDKNTEAFF. For the CDR3, the DNA is TGTGCCAGCAGCCAAGAAAGAAGGGACAAGAACACTGAAGCTTTCTTT.

On this clonotype: As the CDR3 is not closed by the conserved phenylalanine or tryptophan, this likely results from a read error. The J gene is TRBJ2-7, the V gene TRBV28; 9 nucleotides align to TRBD2. The germline CDR1 and CDR2 sequences are MDHEN and SYDVKM. The CDR3 covers 16 residues. V shed 6 bases and J 1 base; nucleotides not matched to a gene: 10. The DNA for the CDR3 is TGTGCCAGCAGCCGATCTACTAGCGGGTCATCCTACGAGCAGTACCTC. Its translation: CASSRSTSGSSYEQYL.

The chain combines TRBV6-1 with TRBJ1-1; TRBD1 aligns across 8 bases. Unmatched junction bases numbered 3, after V lost 9 bases and J lost 0 bases. Germline loops: CDR1 MNHNS, CDR2 SASEGT. The CDR3 covers 13 residues. This chain's CDR3 is CASQGAVNTEAFF. As DNA, the CDR3 is TGTGCCAGTCAGGGGGCGGTGAACACTGAAGCTTTCTTT.

The table lists this clonotype with many counts. The chain uses TRBV5-1 and TRBJ2-2; D call uncertain. Germline V CDR1 and CDR2: SGHRS, YFSETQ. With 6 bases removed from V and 1 base from J, the gap between germline ends came to 13 bases. There are 15 residues in the CDR3. CDR3 bases: TGCGCCAGCAACCAACAGAGTTTGAACACCGGGGAGCTGTTTTTT. It is translated as CASNQQSLNTGELFF.